This TCR beta chain originates from a study of Tregs in tolerant kidney transplant recipients. Study overall: Related graft donors supplied nonmyeloablative bone marrow transplants, and mixed chimerism was transient.

Overall study findings and caveats: For some patients, primers changed over time, blocking nucleotide-level comparison. Findings come from small patient numbers and require larger validation.

The CDR3 has 13 amino acids. Germline CDR1 is LNHDA and CDR2 is SQIVND (reference sequence). With V trimmed by 7 bases and J by 5 bases, 6 bases remained unmatched. This clone was recorded a few times. The target antigen is unknown. This table comes from immunoSEQ multiplex PCR, and its TCRdb copy is limited to in-frame clones, with some not included. The repertoire has about 69,000 clones, around 90% of them found once; the top ten carry approximately 0.4%. The rearrangement joins TRBV19 to TRBJ2-3; 7 bases line up with TRBD2. The material sequenced was CD4+ T cells from blood, taken before the transplant. This TCR derives from a human donor who received a combined kidney and bone marrow transplant. The CDR3 spells CASKSLAEDTQYF. Here the CDR3 DNA reads TGTGCCAGTAAATCCCTAGCGGAAGATACGCAGTATTTT. Variable domain in full (rest from reference TRBV19 and TRBJ2-3): DGGITQSPKYLFRKEGQNVTLSCEQNLNHDAMYWYRQDPGQGLRLIYYSQIVNDFQKGDIAEGYSVSREKKESFPLTVTSAQKNPTAFYLCASKSLAEDTQYFGPGTRLTVL.